The 15 T cell receptor beta chains below were found in one sample sequenced in a study of blood T cells in healthy people across ages. The second PCR ran about 6 to 12 cycles with a sample-barcoded 5' primer and J-beta primers. TCRdb analysed the 5' RACE reads with MiXCR anew, one entry per CDR3 protein. In the table there are approximately 700,000 distinct CDR3 sequences, roughly 30% of which are singletons. Material: blood. Receptor source: an elderly woman in good health.

The chain recombines TRBV5-6 with TRBJ1-1; no reliable D call. Per germline, CDR1 SGHDT and CDR2 YYEEEE. This CDR3 has 18 amino acids. V was pared by 4 bases and J by 1 base, with 23 bases between. The CDR3 reads CASSALPGGERGNTEAFF. The CDR3 nucleotides read TGTGCCAGCAGCGCCCTCCCCGGCGGAGAGAGAGGGAACACTGAAGCTTTCTTT.

This clonotype has a handful of counts. This sequence joins TRBV30 and TRBJ2-1, with D unresolved. Per germline, CDR1 GTSNPN and CDR2 SVGIG (reference sequence). Trimming took 1 base from V and 6 from J, leaving 4 bases between them. This CDR3 contains 11 residues. The CDR3 DNA reads TGTGCCTGGAGTGGCAGCAATGAGCAGTTCTTC. Residues: CAWSGSNEQFF.

The J gene is TRBJ1-1, the V gene TRBV30, with D unresolved. Germline-derived CDR1 and CDR2 are GTSNPN and SVGIG (reference sequence). The CDR3 runs 13 residues. Trimming stripped 1 base from V and 1 base from J, with 7 bases between. This chain's CDR3 is CAWSARANTEAFF. Here the CDR3 DNA reads TGTGCCTGGAGTGCGAGAGCGAACACTGAAGCTTTCTTT.

A remark on this clonotype: A single base separates this from a much larger clone, so it may be a read error. The V and J genes are TRBV7-7 and TRBJ2-5; 10 bases are shared with TRBD2. This CDR3 is built from 14 residues. The germline gives CDR1 SSHAT, CDR2 FNYEAQ (reference sequence). The CDR3 spells CASSWTSGQETQYF. In DNA form, the CDR3 reads TGTGCTAGCAGCTGGACTAGCGGACAAGAGACCCAGTACTTC.

V is TRBV5-1 and J is TRBJ2-7; the D gene is possibly TRBD1 (6 bases). CDR1 SGHRS and CDR2 YFSETQ come from the germline V gene. V was cut by 0 bases and J by 3 bases, with 10 bases left in between. This CDR3 has 14 amino acids. The CDR3 DNA is TGCGCCAGCAGCTTGGCCCAGGACAGCTACGAGCAGTACTTC. Its translation is CASSLAQDSYEQYF.

This clonotype has ten or more counts. This chain joins TRBV9 and TRBJ1-5, with D perhaps matching TRBD1 (5 bases). Looked up from germline, CDR1 is SGDLS and CDR2 is YYNGEE. Trimming cost V 3 bases and J 2 bases, with 9 bases left between them. CDR3 length equals 14 residues. CDR3 bases: TGTGCCAGCAGCGAAGGGGACCGCAATCAGCCCCAGCATTTT. This translates into CASSEGDRNQPQHF.

This clonotype was recorded many times. V and J are TRBV5-1 and TRBJ1-4; unclear D gene. In germline, CDR1 is SGHRS, CDR2 YFSETQ. The CDR3 runs 15 residues. Trimming pared 7 bases from V and 8 bases from J, leaving 21 bases between. The CDR3 reads CASHLGGEQSEKLFF. For the CDR3, the DNA is TGCGCCAGCCACTTGGGTGGGGAGCAGTCCGAAAAACTGTTTTTT.

This clonotype was detected many times. CDR3 loop: CASSYAQGNEQYF. The CDR3 DNA reads TGTGCCAGCAGTTACGCCCAGGGCAACGAGCAGTACTTC. This chain connects TRBV6-6 to TRBJ2-7; D is possibly TRBD1 (5 bases). Trimming took 2 bases from V and 5 from J, leaving 10 bases between them. Germline V gene sequence: CDR1 MNHNY, CDR2 SVGAGI (reference sequence). CDR3 length: 13 residues.

This clonotype was found many times. This chain joins TRBV4-1 and TRBJ2-3; 12 bases fit TRBD1. CDR3 length: 16 residues. Germline V gives CDR1 MGHRA, CDR2 YSYEKL. V dropped 4 bases and J dropped 3; count of bases not matched to a gene: 5. The CDR3 region has the DNA TGCGCCAGCAGCCCCCGGGACAGGGGGCAAACAGATACGCAGTATTTT. Translation gives CASSPRDRGQTDTQYF.

The gene calls are TRBV7-9 and TRBJ2-2; D is unclear. Germline V gene sequence: CDR1 SEHNR, CDR2 FQNEAQ (reference sequence). Trimming cost V 3 bases and J 7 bases, with 18 bases left between them. The CDR3 sequence is 16 residues long. The CDR3 DNA reads TGTGCCAGCAGCTTCCTGGGCAGCTCACCTTACGGGGAGCTGTTTTTT. It specifies CASSFLGSSPYGELFF.

The rearrangement joins TRBV28 to TRBJ1-2; D is unresolved. From germline, CDR1 is MDHEN and CDR2 SYDVKM. The CDR3 is 12 amino acids. V was shortened by 5 bases and J by 4 bases, with 8 bases between the two germline ends. CDR3 nucleotides: TGTGCCAGCAGTCCCCAGATCTATGGCTACACCTTC. It specifies CASSPQIYGYTF.

Ten or more counts support this clonotype. V and J are TRBV6-1 and TRBJ2-5; D unclear. This CDR3 has 14 amino acids. V lost 3 bases, J lost 1 base, and 9 bases lay in between. The V gene's germline CDR1 is MNHNS and CDR2 SASEGT. The CDR3 nucleotides are TGTGCCAGCAGTGACACTGCCTTCCAAGAGACCCAGTACTTC. Amino acids: CASSDTAFQETQYF.

This clonotype was observed at least ten times. The rearrangement links TRBV20-1 to TRBJ2-5; D possibly corresponds to TRBD1 (5 bases). Trimming removed 7 bases from V and 0 bases from J, with 6 bases in between. The CDR3 has 11 residues. From germline, CDR1 is DFQATT and CDR2 SNEGSKA (reference sequence). The CDR3: CSGQHQETQYF. The CDR3 bases are TGCAGTGGACAGCACCAAGAGACCCAGTACTTC.

The rearrangement joins TRBV6-5 to TRBJ1-5; D may be TRBD1 (5 bases). This CDR3 comprises 14 residues. Per the germline V gene, CDR1 is MNHEY and CDR2 is SVGAGI. V dropped 9 bases and J dropped 0 bases, with 12 bases sitting between them. CDR3 sequence (DNA): TGTGCCAGTCTGACAGTTTATAGCAATCAGCCCCAGCATTTT. Translated: CASLTVYSNQPQHF.

Concerning this clonotype: At one of its ends the junction is not consistent with the germline gene, which may arise from a read error. The V gene is TRBV6-2 or TRBV6-3, the J gene TRBJ2-7, with D possibly TRBD1 on 5 matching bases. Looked up from germline, CDR1 is MNHEY and CDR2 is SVGEGT. The CDR3 extends over 12 amino acids. This CDR3 reads CAGSQGLYEQYF. CDR3 coding DNA: TGTGCCGGCAGTCAGGGCCTCTACGAACAGTACTTC.